The sequence of this T cell receptor (beta chain) was determined in a study of cytomegalovirus exposure and HLA in healthy donors. The overall study: Earlier results showed almost 120 million unique TCR beta sequences derived from approximately 180 million T cells. Points from the study as a whole: Excluded: some indistinguishable V segments such as TRBV6-2 and TRBV6-3.

Notes on this clone: Its target is unknown.

This PCR relied on a set of 60 Vbeta primers and 13 Jbeta primers. In the study's own analysis: Later reanalysis found tens of millions of unique TCR beta chains, approximately 11 million of them shared. Repertoires were generated with immunoSEQ multiplex PCR, while TCRdb's copy carries only in-frame clones and drops some. The V and J calls and clone size were taken over from that table, and D and trimming were inferred from the DNA. The sample has about 93,000 clones, 70% to 85% seen once. Trimming cost V 4 bases and J 0 bases, with 10 bases left between them. Germline V gene data show CDR1 as SNHLY and CDR2 as FYNNEI. CDR3 length: 14 residues. Donors were ostensibly healthy at sampling, although undocumented immune exposures were probable.

The chain couples TRBV2 to TRBJ2-7, with D tentatively TRBD2 (6 bases). Sequencing input: PBMCs. The receptor was derived from a man between 45 and 60 years old in good health and CMV-seronegative. The CDR3 loop reads CASSAWDFSYEQYF. The CDR3 coding sequence is TGTGCCAGCAGTGCATGGGACTTCTCCTACGAGCAGTACTTC.